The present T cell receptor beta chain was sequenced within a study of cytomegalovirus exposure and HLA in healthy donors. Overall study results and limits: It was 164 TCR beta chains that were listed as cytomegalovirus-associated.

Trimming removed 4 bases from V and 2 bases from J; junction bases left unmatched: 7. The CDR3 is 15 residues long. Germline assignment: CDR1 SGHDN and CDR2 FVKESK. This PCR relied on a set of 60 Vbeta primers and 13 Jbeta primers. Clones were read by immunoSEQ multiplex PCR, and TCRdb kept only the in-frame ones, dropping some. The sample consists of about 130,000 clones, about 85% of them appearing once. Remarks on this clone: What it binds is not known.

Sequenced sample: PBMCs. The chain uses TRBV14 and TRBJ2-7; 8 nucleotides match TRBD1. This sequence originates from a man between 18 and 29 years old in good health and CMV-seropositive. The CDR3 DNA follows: TGTGCCAGCAGCCCCCAAGGGACAGGTACCTACGAGCAGTACTTC. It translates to CASSPQGTGTYEQYF.